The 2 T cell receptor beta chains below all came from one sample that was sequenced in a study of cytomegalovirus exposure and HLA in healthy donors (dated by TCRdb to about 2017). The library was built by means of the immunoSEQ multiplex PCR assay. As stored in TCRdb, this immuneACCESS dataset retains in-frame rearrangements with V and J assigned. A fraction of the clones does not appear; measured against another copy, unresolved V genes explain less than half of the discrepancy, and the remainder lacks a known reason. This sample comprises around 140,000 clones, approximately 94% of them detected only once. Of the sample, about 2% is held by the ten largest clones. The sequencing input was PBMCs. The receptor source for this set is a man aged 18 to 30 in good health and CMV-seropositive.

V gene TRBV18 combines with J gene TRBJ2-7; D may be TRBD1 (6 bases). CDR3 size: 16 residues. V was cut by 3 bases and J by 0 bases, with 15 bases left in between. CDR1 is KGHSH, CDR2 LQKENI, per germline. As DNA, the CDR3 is TGTGCCAGCTCACCGATCTCCGGGACATTCTCCTACGAGCAGTACTTC. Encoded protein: CASSPISGTFSYEQYF.

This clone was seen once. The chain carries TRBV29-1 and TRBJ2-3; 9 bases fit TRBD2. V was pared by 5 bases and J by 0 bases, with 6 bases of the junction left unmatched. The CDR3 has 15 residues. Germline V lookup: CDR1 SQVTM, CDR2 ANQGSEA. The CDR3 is CSVSLAGTSTDTQYF. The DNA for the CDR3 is TGCAGCGTTTCTCTAGCGGGGACTAGCACAGATACGCAGTATTTT.